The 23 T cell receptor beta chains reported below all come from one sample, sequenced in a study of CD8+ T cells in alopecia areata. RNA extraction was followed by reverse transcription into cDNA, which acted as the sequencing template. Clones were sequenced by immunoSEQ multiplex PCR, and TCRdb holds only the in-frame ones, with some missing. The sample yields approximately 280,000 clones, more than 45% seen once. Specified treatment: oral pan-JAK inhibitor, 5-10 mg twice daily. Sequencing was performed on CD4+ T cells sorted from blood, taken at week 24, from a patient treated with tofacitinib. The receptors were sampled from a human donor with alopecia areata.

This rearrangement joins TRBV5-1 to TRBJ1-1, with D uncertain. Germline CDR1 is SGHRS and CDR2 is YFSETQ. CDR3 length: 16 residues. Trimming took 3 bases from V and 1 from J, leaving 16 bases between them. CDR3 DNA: TGCGCCAGCAGCTCCCTTATCGAGGGCGAGAACACTGAAGCTTTCTTT. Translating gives CASSSLIEGENTEAFF.

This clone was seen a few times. The CDR3 protein is CASSESGKETQYF. The DNA of the CDR3 is TGTGCCAGCAGTGAATCGGGCAAAGAGACCCAGTACTTC. The chain recombines TRBV25-1 with TRBJ2-5; the D is unclear. Per the germline V gene, CDR1 is MGHDK and CDR2 is SYGVNS. The germline V and J ends were trimmed by 1 base and 3 bases, with 6 bases remaining between them. The CDR3 length is 13 residues.

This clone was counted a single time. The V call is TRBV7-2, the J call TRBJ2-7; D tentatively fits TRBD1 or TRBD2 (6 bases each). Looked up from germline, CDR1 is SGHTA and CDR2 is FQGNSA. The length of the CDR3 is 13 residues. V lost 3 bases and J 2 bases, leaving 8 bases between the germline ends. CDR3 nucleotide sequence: TGTGCCAGCAGCTTCCGGGGGCCCTACGAGCAGTACTTC. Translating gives CASSFRGPYEQYF.

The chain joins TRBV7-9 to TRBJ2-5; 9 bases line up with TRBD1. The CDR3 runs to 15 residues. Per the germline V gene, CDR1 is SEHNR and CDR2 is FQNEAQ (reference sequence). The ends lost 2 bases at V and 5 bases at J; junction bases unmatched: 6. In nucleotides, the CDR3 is TGTGCCAGCAGCTTACTCACAGGGGGCAGGGAGACCCAGTACTTC. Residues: CASSLLTGGRETQYF.

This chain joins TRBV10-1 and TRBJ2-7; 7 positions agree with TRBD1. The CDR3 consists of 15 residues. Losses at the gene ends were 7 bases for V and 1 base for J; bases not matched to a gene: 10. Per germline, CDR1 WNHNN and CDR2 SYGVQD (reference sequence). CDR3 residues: CASTANRDSSYEQYF. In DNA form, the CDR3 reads TGCGCCAGCACAGCAAACCGGGACAGTTCCTACGAGCAGTACTTC.

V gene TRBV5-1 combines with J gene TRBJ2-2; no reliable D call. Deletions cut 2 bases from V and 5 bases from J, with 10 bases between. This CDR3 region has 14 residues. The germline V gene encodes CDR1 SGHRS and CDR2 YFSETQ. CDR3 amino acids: CASSLTTGTGELFF. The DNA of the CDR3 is TGCGCCAGCAGCTTAACTACTGGGACCGGGGAGCTGTTTTTT.

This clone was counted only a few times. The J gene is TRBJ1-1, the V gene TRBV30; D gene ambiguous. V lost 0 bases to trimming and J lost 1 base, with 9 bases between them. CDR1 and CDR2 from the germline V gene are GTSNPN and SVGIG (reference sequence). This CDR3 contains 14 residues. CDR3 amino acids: CAWSVAVRNTEAFF. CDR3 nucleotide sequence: TGTGCCTGGAGTGTGGCAGTCAGGAACACTGAAGCTTTCTTT. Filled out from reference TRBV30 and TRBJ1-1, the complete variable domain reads SQTIHQWPATLVQPVGSPLSLECTVEGTSNPNLYWYRQAAGRGLQLLFYSVGIGQISSEVPQNLSASRPQDRQFILSSKKLLLSDSGFYLCAWSVAVRNTEAFFGQGTRLTVV.

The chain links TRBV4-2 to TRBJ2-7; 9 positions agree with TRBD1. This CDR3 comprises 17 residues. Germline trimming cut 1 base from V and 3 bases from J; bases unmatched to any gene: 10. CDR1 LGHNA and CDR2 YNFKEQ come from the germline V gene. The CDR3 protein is CASSQVGGGQGRYEQYF. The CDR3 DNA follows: TGTGCCAGCAGCCAAGTTGGAGGGGGACAGGGACGCTACGAGCAGTACTTC.

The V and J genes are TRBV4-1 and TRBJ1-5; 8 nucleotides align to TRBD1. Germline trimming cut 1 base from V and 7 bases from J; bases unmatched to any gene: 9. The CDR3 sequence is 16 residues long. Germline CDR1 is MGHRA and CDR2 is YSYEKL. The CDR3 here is CASSQATGTGFQPQHF. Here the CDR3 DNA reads TGCGCCAGCAGCCAAGCGACCGGGACAGGTTTCCAGCCCCAGCATTTT.

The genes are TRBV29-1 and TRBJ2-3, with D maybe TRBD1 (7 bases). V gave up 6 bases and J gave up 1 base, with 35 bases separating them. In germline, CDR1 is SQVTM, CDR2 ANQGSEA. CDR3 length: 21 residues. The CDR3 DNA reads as TGCAGCGTCCGAATCGGGACTCAGGGGGGCCCTTTTGATAAACGCACAGATACGCAGTATTTT. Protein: CSVRIGTQGGPFDKRTDTQYF.

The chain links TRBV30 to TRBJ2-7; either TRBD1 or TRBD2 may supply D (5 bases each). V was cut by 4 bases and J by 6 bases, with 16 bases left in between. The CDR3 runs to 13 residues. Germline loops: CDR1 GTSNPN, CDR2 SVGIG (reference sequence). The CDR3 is CAWTPGTSREQYF. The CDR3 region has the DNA TGTGCCTGGACTCCCGGGACCTCCCGCGAGCAGTACTTC.

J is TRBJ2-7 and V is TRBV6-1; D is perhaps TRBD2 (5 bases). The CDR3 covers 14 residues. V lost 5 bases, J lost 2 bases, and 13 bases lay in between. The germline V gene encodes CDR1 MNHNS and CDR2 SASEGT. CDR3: CASSRSLGTYEQYF. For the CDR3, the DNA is TGTGCCAGCAGTAGATCCCTCGGGACCTACGAGCAGTACTTC.

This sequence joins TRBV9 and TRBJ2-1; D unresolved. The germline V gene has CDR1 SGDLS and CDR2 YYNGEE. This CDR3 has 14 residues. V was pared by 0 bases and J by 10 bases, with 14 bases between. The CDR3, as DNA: TGTGCCAGCAGCGTAGATTTCCTGCCTGGAGAGCAGTTCTTC. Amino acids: CASSVDFLPGEQFF.

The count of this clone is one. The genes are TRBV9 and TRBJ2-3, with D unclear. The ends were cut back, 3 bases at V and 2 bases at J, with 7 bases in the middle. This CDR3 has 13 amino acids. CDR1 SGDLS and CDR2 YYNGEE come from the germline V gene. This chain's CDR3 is CASSAQITDTQYF. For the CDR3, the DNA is TGTGCCAGCAGCGCACAGATCACAGATACGCAGTATTTT.

CDR3 protein: CASSVDGGSGELFF. The CDR3 region has the DNA TGTGCCAGCAGCGTAGACGGGGGATCCGGGGAGCTGTTTTTT. The chain carries TRBV9 and TRBJ2-2; weak D call: TRBD2 (6 bases). Germline V CDR1 and CDR2: SGDLS, YYNGEE. The V end lost 0 bases, the J end lost 6 bases, and 9 bases lay between the germline ends. This CDR3 spans 14 amino acids.

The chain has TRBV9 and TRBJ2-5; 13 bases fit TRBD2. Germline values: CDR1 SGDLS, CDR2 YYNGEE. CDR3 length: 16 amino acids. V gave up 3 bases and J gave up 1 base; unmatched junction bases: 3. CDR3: CASSAGLAGAQETQYF. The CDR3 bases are TGTGCCAGCAGCGCCGGACTAGCGGGGGCCCAAGAGACCCAGTACTTC.

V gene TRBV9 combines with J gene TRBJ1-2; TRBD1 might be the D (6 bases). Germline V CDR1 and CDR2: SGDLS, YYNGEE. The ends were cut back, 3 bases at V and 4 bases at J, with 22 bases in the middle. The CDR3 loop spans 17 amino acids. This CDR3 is CASSEGGTPKSLYGYTF. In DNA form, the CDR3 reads TGTGCCAGCAGCGAGGGGGGGACCCCGAAGTCCCTCTATGGCTACACCTTC. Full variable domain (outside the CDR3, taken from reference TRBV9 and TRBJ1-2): DSGVTQTPKHLITATGQRVTLRCSPRSGDLSVYWYQQSLDQGLQFLIQYYNGEERAKGNILERFSAQQFPDLHSELNLSSLELGDSALYFCASSEGGTPKSLYGYTFGSGTRLTVV.

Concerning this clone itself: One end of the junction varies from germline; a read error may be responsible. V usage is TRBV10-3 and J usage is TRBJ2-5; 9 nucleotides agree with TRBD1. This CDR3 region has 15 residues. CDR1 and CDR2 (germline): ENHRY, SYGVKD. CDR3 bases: TGTGCAATCAGGGGTAGTACAGGGGGCGTCGAGACCCAGTACTTC. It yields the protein CAIRGSTGGVETQYF.

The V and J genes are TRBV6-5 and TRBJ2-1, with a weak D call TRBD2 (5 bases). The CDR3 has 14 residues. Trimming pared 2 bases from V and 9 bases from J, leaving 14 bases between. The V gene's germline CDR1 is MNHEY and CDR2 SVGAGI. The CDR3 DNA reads TGTGCCAGCAGTTACCCCGGACTCCCGGGTGAGCAGTTCTTC. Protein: CASSYPGLPGEQFF.

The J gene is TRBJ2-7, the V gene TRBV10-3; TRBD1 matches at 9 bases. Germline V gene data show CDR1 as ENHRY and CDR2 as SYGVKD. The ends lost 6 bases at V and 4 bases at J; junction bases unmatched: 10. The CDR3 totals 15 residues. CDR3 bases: TGTGCCATCAGCGCTACGGACAGGGGTTCGTACGAGCAGTACTTC. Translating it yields CAISATDRGSYEQYF.

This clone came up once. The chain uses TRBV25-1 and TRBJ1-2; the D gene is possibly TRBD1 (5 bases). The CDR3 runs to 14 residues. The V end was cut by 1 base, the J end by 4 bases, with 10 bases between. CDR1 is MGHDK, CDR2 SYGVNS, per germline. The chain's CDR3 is CASSEFGALYGYTF. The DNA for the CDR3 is TGTGCCAGCAGTGAATTTGGGGCCCTCTATGGCTACACCTTC.

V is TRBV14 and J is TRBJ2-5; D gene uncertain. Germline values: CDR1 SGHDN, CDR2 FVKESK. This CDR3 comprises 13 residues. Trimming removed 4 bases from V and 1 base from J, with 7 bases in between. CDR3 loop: CASSRSAQETQYF. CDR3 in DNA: TGTGCCAGCAGCCGTAGTGCCCAAGAGACCCAGTACTTC.

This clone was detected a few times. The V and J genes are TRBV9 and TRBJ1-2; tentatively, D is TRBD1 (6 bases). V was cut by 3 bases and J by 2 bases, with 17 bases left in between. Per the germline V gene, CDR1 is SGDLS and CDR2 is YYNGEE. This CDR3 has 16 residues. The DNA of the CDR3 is TGTGCCAGCAGCGCGGGCGGAGGGGGAACAAACTATGGCTACACCTTC. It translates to CASSAGGGGTNYGYTF.